This is a list of T cell receptor beta chains from one sample in a study of blood T cell repertoires in COVID-19. TCRdb's copy holds only in-frame clones and misses some; the assay was immunoSEQ multiplex PCR. The sample lists 300,000 to 450,000 clones, about 89% occurring once. Sequencing input: peripheral blood. All receptors come from an older woman with COVID-19, enrolled during active disease. The CDR3 runs from the conserved cysteine through the conserved F or W. A D gene is named only where the DNA matches it firmly. Clone size, where shown, is once, few, many, or a class for clones that have expanded.

clone_size,j_call,d_call,v_call,cdr3_nt,cdr3_aa
once,TRBJ1-1,-,TRBV3-1/TRBV3-2,TGTGCCAGCAGCCCCCTCGGGGTGAGCACTGAAGCTTTCTTT,CASSPLGVSTEAFF
-,TRBJ1-4,-,TRBV5-1,TGCGCCAGCAGCTTGCAGGGTAATGAAAAACTGTTTTTT,CASSLQGNEKLFF
-,TRBJ2-1,TRBD1,TRBV7-3,TGTGCCAGCACCTTGGGTTTGACAGGGTACAATGAGCAGTTCTTC,CASTLGLTGYNEQFF
-,TRBJ2-7,-,TRBV28,TGTGCCAGCAGTGCGATCTACGAGCAGTACTTC,CASSAIYEQYF
-,TRBJ2-3,TRBD2,TRBV3-1/TRBV3-2,TGTGCCAGCAGCCACCGGGGGGGGGTCGGAGATACGCAGTATTTT,CASSHRGGVGDTQYF
-,TRBJ1-6,-,TRBV10-3,TGTGCCATCAGTGAAAGGGGTGATTCACCCCTCCACTTT,CAISERGDSPLHF
-,TRBJ1-4,-,TRBV20-1,TGCAGTGCTAATGAGGGGAGTGAAAAACTGTTTTTT,CSANEGSEKLFF
-,TRBJ2-1,TRBD2,TRBV4-1,TGCGCCAGCAGCCAGGACAGACTAGCGGGCTCTTACAATGAGCAGTTCTTC,CASSQDRLAGSYNEQFF
-,TRBJ1-1,-,TRBV5-8,TGTGCCAGCAGCTTAGGAATCCGAGGGGGTCGGCATGAAGCTTTCTTT,CASSLGIRGGRHEAFF
once,TRBJ2-5,TRBD2,TRBV5-1,TGCGCCAGCAGCCAAGGAGCTAGCGGTCCTCCCTGGGAGACCCAGTACTTC,CASSQGASGPPWETQYF
-,TRBJ2-3,-,TRBV6-6,TGTGCCACTAACCGGGACTCTACGGGTACGCAGTATTTT,CATNRDSTGTQYF
-,TRBJ2-3,-,TRBV5-1,TGCGCCAGCAGCTTGGTTGGCTCTTATATCACAGATACGCAGTATTTT,CASSLVGSYITDTQYF
once,TRBJ2-3,TRBD2,TRBV5-8,TGTGCCAGCAGCTTGGCGACTAGCGGGGGAACAGATACGCAGTATTTT,CASSLATSGGTDTQYF
once,TRBJ1-5,TRBD1,TRBV20-1,TGCAGTGCTAGTTCGGGACAGGGGGCGAGCAATCAGCCCCAGCATTTT,CSASSGQGASNQPQHF
few,TRBJ2-7,-,TRBV5-1,TGCGCCAGCAGCTCGGGAGAGGGGCGGAACTACGAGCAGTACTTC,CASSSGEGRNYEQYF
-,TRBJ1-1,-,TRBV5-1,TGCGCCAGCAGCTTCCGGGGAGTTGGCACTGAAGCTTTCTTT,CASSFRGVGTEAFF
-,TRBJ2-2,-,TRBV7-6,TGTGCCAGCAGCCCATACGGGACTGGGAACACCGGGGAGCTGTTTTTT,CASSPYGTGNTGELFF
-,TRBJ2-4,TRBD2,TRBV19,TGTGCCAGTAGTACTACTAGCGGGGGGGCCAAAAACATTCAGTACTTC,CASSTTSGGAKNIQYF
once,TRBJ2-3,TRBD2,TRBV7-6,TGTGCCAGCAGCTTAGAGGGACTAGCGGGGGGGCGTACAGATACGCAGTATTTT,CASSLEGLAGGRTDTQYF
-,TRBJ1-1,-,TRBV11-2,TGTGCCAGCAGCTTCGTGAACACTGAAGCTTTCTTT,CASSFVNTEAFF
-,TRBJ1-1,TRBD1,TRBV19,TGTGCCAGTACCTTGGGGACAGGGCGCGCTTTCTTT,CASTLGTGRAFF
-,TRBJ1-2,-,TRBV6-4,TGTGCCAGCAGCCGATCCGGGGGATCCTATGGCTACACCTTC,CASSRSGGSYGYTF
-,TRBJ2-4,-,TRBV7-9,TGTGCCATGGGCAGGGTGGTAGCCAAAAACATTCAGTACTTC,CAMGRVVAKNIQYF
-,TRBJ1-1,-,TRBV5-5,TGTGCCAGCAGCTTCTTCAGGGGTCCCAACACTGAAGCTTTCTTT,CASSFFRGPNTEAFF
-,TRBJ2-1,TRBD1,TRBV11-2,TGTGCCAGCAGCTTAGTTGCAGGGGGCACCTACAATGAGCAGTTCTTC,CASSLVAGGTYNEQFF
-,TRBJ2-5,TRBD1,TRBV4-1,TGCGCCAGCAGCCTGATAGGACAGGGTAGGGAGACCCAGTACTTC,CASSLIGQGRETQYF
-,TRBJ2-7,TRBD1,TRBV6-5,TGTGCCAGCAGTTACTCGACAGGGGGCTACCCCTACGAGCAGTACTTC,CASSYSTGGYPYEQYF
-,TRBJ1-1,TRBD1,TRBV7-3,TGTGCCAGCAGCCCTCAGACAGGGGGGATCACTGAAGCTTTCTTT,CASSPQTGGITEAFF
-,TRBJ1-2,-,TRBV12-3/TRBV12-4,TGTGCCAGCAGTTTGCGGGGAGCTGGCTACACCTTC,CASSLRGAGYTF
few,TRBJ2-5,TRBD2,TRBV15,TGTGCCACCAGCAGCGACGTAGCGGGGGGTCAAGAGACCCAGTACTTC,CATSSDVAGGQETQYF
-,TRBJ2-7,TRBD1,TRBV7-2,TGTGCCAGCAGCTTAGGGGGACAGCCCTACGAGCAGTACTTC,CASSLGGQPYEQYF
-,TRBJ1-2,-,TRBV5-1,TGCGCCAGCAGCCCATATGATGGTAGGGGACAAAGGGCCCGTAACTATGGCTACACCTTC,CASSPYDGRGQRARNYGYTF
-,TRBJ1-2,-,TRBV28,TGTGCCAGCAGCACGCCTGAGATTTATAACTATGGCTACACCTTC,CASSTPEIYNYGYTF
-,TRBJ2-7,-,TRBV7-2,TGTGCCAGCAGCTCTCGAGTGGCCTACGAGCAGTACTTC,CASSSRVAYEQYF
-,TRBJ2-3,TRBD2,TRBV7-3,TGTGCCAGCAGCCTCCGCCCTCTAGCGGGGGGCTCAGATACGCAGTATTTT,CASSLRPLAGGSDTQYF
-,TRBJ1-2,TRBD1,TRBV5-5,TGTGCCAGCAGCTTAGGAGACAGGGGCTACGCTGTGAACTATGGCTACACCTTC,CASSLGDRGYAVNYGYTF
-,TRBJ2-7,-,TRBV6-5,TGTGCCAGCAGGCCTCCAGGGGTTGCCTACGAGCAGTACTTC,CASRPPGVAYEQYF
-,TRBJ2-7,-,TRBV5-1,TGCGCCAGCAGCTCTTGGTTAAGTACAGGAGACGAGCAGTACTTC,CASSSWLSTGDEQYF
-,TRBJ2-1,-,TRBV7-9,TGTGCCAGCAGCCCCGGGACTGTCAGTCGGAATGAGCAGTTCTTC,CASSPGTVSRNEQFF
-,TRBJ2-7,-,TRBV2,TGTGCCAGCACTTACTCCTACGAGCAGTACTTC,CASTYSYEQYF
few,TRBJ1-2,-,TRBV5-6,TGTGCCAGCAGCTTGGCAGGTTCTCGCTATGGCTACACCTTC,CASSLAGSRYGYTF
-,TRBJ2-2,-,TRBV18,TGTGCCAGCTCATCGCGGGGCCGCTTCGCCGGGGAGCTGTTTTTT,CASSSRGRFAGELFF
-,TRBJ1-6,-,TRBV12-5,TGTGCTAGTGGTTTGGACCCGGGTAGGTCGCACGCCTATAATTCACCCCTCCACTTT,CASGLDPGRSHAYNSPLHF
-,TRBJ2-2,TRBD1,TRBV19,TGTGCCAGTGCTCGAGGACAGGCCCTGAGCGTAGGGGAGCTGTTTTTT,CASARGQALSVGELFF
-,TRBJ2-2,TRBD2,TRBV10-2,TGCGCCAGCAGACTTAGCGGGGGGGCCTATAAGGAGCTGTTTTTT,CASRLSGGAYKELFF
-,TRBJ2-2,-,TRBV5-4,TGTGCCAGCAGCGTCGGACTCGTTAACACCGGGGAGCTGTTTTTT,CASSVGLVNTGELFF
-,TRBJ1-2,-,TRBV28,TGTGCCAGCAGTTCCAGGGCTGGCTACACCTTC,CASSSRAGYTF
once,TRBJ2-1,-,TRBV6-5,TGTGCCAGCAGTTACCGGCGGGAAAACAATGAGCAGTTCTTC,CASSYRRENNEQFF
-,TRBJ1-5,-,TRBV27,TGTGCCAGCAGTTTCTCGTACCTTCAGGGGTTCCCTCAGCCCCAGCATTTT,CASSFSYLQGFPQPQHF
-,TRBJ2-5,-,TRBV7-7,TGTGCCAGCAGCTTATTCGTCGGGGGTGCTCGAGAGACCCAGTACTTC,CASSLFVGGARETQYF
-,TRBJ1-1,-,TRBV7-2,TGTGCCAGCAGCCCCCCCGGGGGGGCTGGTTGGACTGAAGCTTTCTTT,CASSPPGGAGWTEAFF